This passage covers 20 T cell receptor beta chains from one sample sequenced in a study of shared clonotypes between healthy human individuals. The assay was immunoSEQ multiplex PCR, and TCRdb's table has in-frame clones only and misses some. Of about 590,000 clones listed, nearly 97% are singletons. Naive CD8 cells comprised CD45RO-negative, CCR7-positively selected cells, excluding terminally differentiated effector memory CD45RA+ cells. The sample consisted of naive CD8+ T cells sorted from blood. The receptors stem from a woman in her 30s in good health.

V usage is TRBV7-9 and J usage is TRBJ1-2, with no clear D. CDR3 length: 15 amino acids. V was pared by 2 bases and J by 8 bases, with 18 bases between. CDR1 is SEHNR and CDR2 is FQNEAQ in the germline V gene (reference sequence). DNA of the CDR3: TGTGCCAGCAGCTTATCTAGGGTGGATCCTCCCGGCTACACCTTC. Its translation: CASSLSRVDPPGYTF.

The rearrangement links TRBV27 to TRBJ2-2; D gene uncertain. Germline V gives CDR1 MNHEY, CDR2 SMNVEV (reference sequence). Trimming removed 4 bases at V and 7 bases at J, with 13 bases between. This CDR3 region has 14 residues. The DNA for the CDR3 is TGTGCCAGCAGTTCGTCGGTAGTCGGCGGGGAGCTGTTTTTT. The encoded protein is CASSSSVVGGELFF.

This rearrangement joins TRBV15 to TRBJ1-5; D possibly corresponds to TRBD1 (5 bases). Germline values: CDR1 LNHNV, CDR2 YYDKDF (reference sequence). The V and J ends lost 1 base and 3 bases respectively, with 19 bases between them. The CDR3 is 18 amino acids. The CDR3 sequence is CATSRVQRIGVNNQPQHF. The DNA for the CDR3 is TGTGCCACCAGCAGAGTTCAACGAATAGGGGTGAACAATCAGCCCCAGCATTTT.

The sample holds a few counts of this clone. This specimen includes other DNA sequences encoding the same CDR3. The chain links TRBV27 to TRBJ2-1, with TRBD1 as a possible D gene (6 bases). This CDR3 region has 13 residues. Between the trimmed V and J ends, which lost 6 bases and 2 bases, there was a span of 8 bases. Germline CDR1 is MNHEY and CDR2 is SMNVEV (reference sequence). The CDR3 loop is CASRTGTYNEQFF. In DNA form, the CDR3 reads TGTGCCAGCAGGACAGGTACCTACAATGAGCAGTTCTTC.

This clone appeared once. This chain connects TRBV5-6 to TRBJ2-3; D not certain. CDR1 SGHDT and CDR2 YYEEEE come from the germline V gene. CDR3 length: 14 amino acids. V dropped 0 bases and J dropped 4 bases, with 9 bases sitting between them. The CDR3 bases are TGTGCCAGCAGCTTGGTTGGAGAACCAGATACGCAGTATTTT. Translation: CASSLVGEPDTQYF.

V usage is TRBV27 and J usage is TRBJ2-7; D could derive from TRBD1 or TRBD2 (5 bases each). V lost 3 bases and J lost 1, with 16 bases in between. Germline V gene sequence: CDR1 MNHEY, CDR2 SMNVEV (reference sequence). The CDR3 is 16 amino acids. The CDR3 loop reads CASSLYVEGPSYEQYF. The CDR3 DNA is TGTGCCAGCAGTTTGTACGTCGAGGGGCCTTCCTACGAGCAGTACTTC.

This rearrangement joins TRBV28 to TRBJ1-1; TRBD1 might be the D (6 bases). The germline gives CDR1 MDHEN, CDR2 SYDVKM. Trimming shortened V by 3 bases and J by 4 bases, and 18 bases separated the two germline ends. This CDR3 has 16 residues. CDR3 in amino acids: CASSFIGTFEGTEAFF. CDR3 nucleotides: TGTGCCAGCAGTTTTATCGGGACATTCGAGGGCACTGAAGCTTTCTTT.

Here the CDR3 DNA reads TGTGCCAGCAAAGTTTGGGGGGGAAATCAGCCCCAGCATTTT. Its protein product is CASKVWGGNQPQHF. The rearrangement links TRBV5-6 to TRBJ1-5; a weak D match, TRBD1 (5 bases). V dropped 6 bases and J dropped 4 bases, with 14 bases sitting between them. The length of the CDR3 is 14 residues. Germline-derived CDR1 and CDR2 are SGHDT and YYEEEE.

About this clone: One end of the junction fails to match germline, which may point to a read error. The V and J genes are TRBV9 and TRBJ2-7; 10 bases match TRBD1. Per germline, CDR1 SGDLS and CDR2 YYNGEE. This CDR3 is built from 11 residues. The CDR3 region has the DNA TGTGCCAGCAGCGGGGGGACAGGGGATCACTTC. Protein sequence: CASSGGTGDHF.

This clone was recorded once. Other DNA sequences in the same sample also yield this CDR3. This rearrangement joins TRBV6-5 to TRBJ2-7, with D perhaps assigned TRBD1 or TRBD2 (6 bases each). CDR3 length: 14 amino acids. V dropped 2 bases and J dropped 2 bases, with 10 bases sitting between them. Germline CDR1 MNHEY, CDR2 SVGAGI. The CDR3 DNA reads as TGTGCCAGCAGTTACGGCGGGACACCCTACGAGCAGTACTTC. Protein product: CASSYGGTPYEQYF.

This sequence joins TRBV27 and TRBJ2-7; 9 bases are shared with TRBD2. The junction had 16 bases not matched to a gene; V was cut back by 4 bases and J by 3 bases. Germline CDR1 is MNHEY and CDR2 is SMNVEV (reference sequence). The CDR3 runs 18 residues. The CDR3 DNA sequence: TGTGCCAGCAGTTCCATACTAGCGGGCCCCGAGGGTCTCTACGAGCAGTACTTC. It encodes CASSSILAGPEGLYEQYF.

V usage is TRBV5-1 and J usage is TRBJ2-1; 14 bases align to TRBD2. This CDR3 comprises 20 residues. The V segment lost 4 bases and the J segment 4 bases; nucleotides outside the gene matches: 16. Germline V gives CDR1 SGHRS, CDR2 YFSETQ. CDR3 nucleotide sequence: TGCGCCAGCAGCCTGGGACTAGCGGGAGAGAGACCTGGAATATACAATGAGCAGTTCTTC. Translating gives CASSLGLAGERPGIYNEQFF.

The chain employs TRBV7-8 and TRBJ2-7; no reliable D call. CDR3 length equals 15 residues. The ends were cut back, 1 base at V and 5 bases at J, with 15 bases in the middle. CDR1 is SGHVS and CDR2 is FQNEAQ in the germline V gene. The CDR3 region has the DNA TGTGCCAGCAGCTTAGAATGGGAACAGAGCGACGAGCAGTACTTC. Protein: CASSLEWEQSDEQYF. Full variable domain (rest looked up from reference TRBV7-8 and TRBJ2-7): GAGVSQSPRYKVAKRGQDVALRCDPISGHVSLFWYQQALGQGPEFLTYFQNEAQLDKSGLPSDRFFAERPEGSVSTLKIQRTQQEDSAVYLCASSLEWEQSDEQYFGPGTRLTVT.

This rearrangement joins TRBV6-5 to TRBJ2-1; D is tentatively TRBD1 or TRBD2 (5 bases each). The germline V and J ends were trimmed by 2 bases and 5 bases, with 13 bases remaining between them. CDR3 length: 15 residues. Germline V gene lookup returns CDR1 MNHEY and CDR2 SVGAGI. Here the CDR3 reads CASSYEGPQDNEQFF. The CDR3 bases are TGTGCCAGCAGTTACGAGGGACCCCAGGACAATGAGCAGTTCTTC.

J is TRBJ1-2 and V is TRBV27; TRBD1 matches at 8 bases. The CDR3 totals 15 residues. Per the germline V gene, CDR1 is MNHEY and CDR2 is SMNVEV (reference sequence). V lost 3 bases to trimming and J lost 4 bases; unmatched junction nucleotides: 7. CDR3 region: CASSFATGDFYGYTF. The CDR3 nucleotides read TGTGCCAGCAGTTTCGCGACAGGGGATTTCTATGGCTACACCTTC.

V usage is TRBV7-9 and J usage is TRBJ2-1; D is undetermined. With 1 base removed from V and 5 bases from J, the gap between germline ends came to 9 bases. The CDR3 is 14 residues long. Germline V CDR1 and CDR2: SEHNR, FQNEAQ (reference sequence). CDR3 coding DNA: TGTGCCAGCAGCTTAGTAAGAAGGGACAATGAGCAGTTCTTC. The encoded protein is CASSLVRRDNEQFF.

This clone was seen only once. The rearrangement joins TRBV16 to TRBJ2-1; TRBD2 agrees at 9 bases. Trimming removed 3 bases from V and 5 bases from J; junction bases left unmatched: 5. Germline V gives CDR1 KGHSY, CDR2 FQNENV. This CDR3 comprises 15 residues. The CDR3 protein is CASSQALAGHNEQFF. The CDR3 region has the DNA TGTGCCAGCAGCCAGGCTCTAGCGGGACACAATGAGCAGTTCTTC.

This chain links TRBV5-6 with TRBJ2-7; perhaps TRBD1 as D (6 bases). Between the trimmed V and J ends, which lost 4 bases and 3 bases, there was a span of 11 bases. In germline, CDR1 is SGHDT, CDR2 YYEEEE. The CDR3 extends over 13 amino acids. CDR3 loop: CASSRTGLYEQYF. The CDR3 nucleotides read TGTGCCAGCAGCCGCACAGGGCTCTACGAGCAGTACTTC. Based on the CDR3 plus reference TRBV5-6 and TRBJ2-7, the full variable domain is DAGVTQSPTHLIKTRGQQVTLRCSPKSGHDTVSWYQQALGQGPQFIFQYYEEEERQRGNFPDRFSGHQFPNYSSELNVNALLLGDSALYLCASSRTGLYEQYFGPGTRLTVT.

The J gene is TRBJ2-5, the V gene TRBV27; D is possibly TRBD2 (6 bases). Trimming removed 5 bases at V and 1 base at J, with 11 bases between. The CDR3 length is 14 residues. Looked up from germline, CDR1 is MNHEY and CDR2 is SMNVEV (reference sequence). The CDR3: CASSLTSSQETQYF. The CDR3, as DNA: TGTGCCAGCAGTCTTACTAGCAGCCAAGAGACCCAGTACTTC.

This clone appeared a single time. The J gene is TRBJ2-7, the V gene TRBV5-4; 12 bases agree with TRBD1. Looked up from germline, CDR1 is SGHNT and CDR2 is YYREEE (reference sequence). Losses at the gene ends were 4 bases for V and 5 bases for J; bases not matched to a gene: 7. CDR3 length equals 15 residues. Written as DNA, the CDR3 is TGTGCCAGCAGCGGTGGGACAGGGGGCGTCGACGAGCAGTACTTC. It is translated as CASSGGTGGVDEQYF. Full variable domain (outside the CDR3, taken from reference TRBV5-4 and TRBJ2-7): ETGVTQSPTHLIKTRGQQVTLRCSSQSGHNTVSWYQQALGQGPQFIFQYYREEENGRGNFPPRFSGLQFPNYSSELNVNALELDDSALYLCASSGGTGGVDEQYFGPGTRLTVT.